The source of this T cell receptor beta chain is a study of cytomegalovirus exposure and HLA in healthy donors. Whole-study results and caveats: According to a subsequent analysis, TCR clusters identified in the first cohort showed a tendency to co-occur across the approximately 110 validation repertoires. The study listed about 150 cytomegalovirus-associated TCR beta chains.

Notes on this clone: Its target is unknown.

While the first cohort had 600 to 800 subjects, the donors belonged to the separate validation cohort of roughly 130 subjects. The repertoire was sequenced with immunoSEQ multiplex PCR; TCRdb's copy has only in-frame clones and lacks some. Of about 180,000 clones in the sample, 85% are singletons; the top ten hold more than 15%. The source is a man aged 18 to 29 in good health and CMV-seropositive. Source material: PBMCs.

CDR3 in amino acids: CASSLLGGLVNTEAFF. The CDR3 DNA follows: TGTGCCAGCAGCTTGCTAGGGGGCTTGGTGAACACTGAAGCTTTCTTT. The chain combines TRBV7-2 with TRBJ1-1; 7 nucleotides line up with TRBD1. V was pared by 3 bases and J by 0 bases, with 7 bases of the junction left unmatched. This CDR3 has 16 amino acids. The V gene's germline CDR1 is SGHTA and CDR2 FQGNSA.